This paragraph reports one T cell receptor (beta chain). Its specificity is unknown. The sample comes from a study of cytomegalovirus exposure and HLA in healthy donors. Study findings and constraints: Later analysis reportedly placed an Asian-associated ancestry cluster below the roughly 700-donor mean in N-insertions.

V was trimmed by 7 bases and J by 0 bases, leaving 11 bases between them. Germline assignment: CDR1 SNHLY and CDR2 FYNNEI. The CDR3 is made up of 14 amino acids. Primers for the PCR totalled 60 Vbeta and 13 Jbeta. Profiled with immunoSEQ multiplex PCR; TCRdb holds only in-frame clones, not every one. The sample carries 150,000 or so clones, roughly 84% recorded once. The TCR originated in a woman aged 18 to 35 in good health and CMV-seronegative. Sample: PBMCs. The chain employs TRBV2 and TRBJ2-3; perhaps TRBD2 as D (5 bases). In DNA form, the CDR3 reads TGTGCCAGCAATCGGGAACCGAGCACAGATACGCAGTATTTT. Its protein product is CASNREPSTDTQYF.